This T cell receptor (beta chain) was retrieved from a study of chemoradiotherapy in HPV16-positive cancers. Study outcomes and limitations: Non-HPV-specific T cells did not expand in tumors during treatment, whereas candidate HPV-specific clones and E7-related motifs did.

Repeated repertoire sampling spanned the course of chemoradiotherapy. With regard to this clone: What it binds is not known.

Trimming at V came to 3 bases and at J to 13 bases, leaving 12 bases not matched to a gene. The CDR3 consists of 14 residues. Germline CDR1 WNHNN, CDR2 SYGVQD (reference sequence). The data were produced by immunoSEQ multiplex PCR, yet TCRdb's version contains in-frame clones alone and is incomplete. This sample has approximately 9,500 clones; roughly 70% occur once, and the top ten carry 10%. This TCR came from a human donor with HPV-associated anogenital cancer. This chain joins TRBV10-1 and TRBJ2-7, with 10 bases aligning to TRBD2. The sequences come from tumor tissue, collected from a patient who underwent chemoradiotherapy. This chain's CDR3 is CASSENVAGGLVYF. The CDR3 DNA reads as TGCGCCAGCAGTGAAAATGTAGCGGGGGGCCTGGTCTACTTC.